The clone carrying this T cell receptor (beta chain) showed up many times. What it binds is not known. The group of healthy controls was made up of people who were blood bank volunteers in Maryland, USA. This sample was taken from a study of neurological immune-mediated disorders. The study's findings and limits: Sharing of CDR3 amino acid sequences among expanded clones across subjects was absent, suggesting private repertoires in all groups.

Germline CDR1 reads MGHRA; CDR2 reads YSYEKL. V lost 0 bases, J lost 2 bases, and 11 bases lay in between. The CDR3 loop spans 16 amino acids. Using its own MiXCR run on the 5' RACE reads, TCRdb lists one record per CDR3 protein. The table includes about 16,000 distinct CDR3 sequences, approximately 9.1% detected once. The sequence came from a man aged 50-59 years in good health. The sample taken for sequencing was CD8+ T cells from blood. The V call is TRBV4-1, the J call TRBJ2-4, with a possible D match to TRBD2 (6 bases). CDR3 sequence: CASSQDWAGTKNIQYF. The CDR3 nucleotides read TGCGCCAGCAGCCAAGATTGGGCGGGAACCAAAAACATTCAGTACTTC.